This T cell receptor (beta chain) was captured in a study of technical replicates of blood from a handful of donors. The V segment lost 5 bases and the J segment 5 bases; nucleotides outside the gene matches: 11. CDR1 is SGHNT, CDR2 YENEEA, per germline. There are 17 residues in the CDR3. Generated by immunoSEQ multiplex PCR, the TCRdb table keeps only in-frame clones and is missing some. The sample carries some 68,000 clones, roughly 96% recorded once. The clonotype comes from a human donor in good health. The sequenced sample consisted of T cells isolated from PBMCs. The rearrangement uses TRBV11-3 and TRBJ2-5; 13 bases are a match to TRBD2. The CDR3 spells CASSQLAGGWARETQYF. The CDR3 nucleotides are TGTGCCAGCAGCCAACTAGCGGGGGGGTGGGCGCGCGAGACCCAGTACTTC. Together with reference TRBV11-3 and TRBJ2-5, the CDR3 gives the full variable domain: EAGVVQSPRYKIIEKKQPVAFWCNPISGHNTLYWYLQNLGQGPELLIRYENEEAVDDSQLPKDRFSAERLKGVDSTLKIQPAELGDSAVYLCASSQLAGGWARETQYFGPGTRLLVL.